This T cell receptor beta chain originates from a study of blood T cell repertoires in COVID-19. Overall study: The United States, Italy and Spain were the sources of the acute and convalescent COVID-19 samples. PBMCs, B-cell-depleted T cells, or T cells were the source of the cDNA or gDNA that made up the material.

After removal of 4 bases from V and 6 bases from J, the junction contained 8 bases not matched to a gene. The CDR3 runs 16 residues. Looked up from germline, CDR1 is SGDLS and CDR2 is YYNGEE. Original handling: Cell counts per sample came from amplifying reference gene primers. Repertoires were generated with immunoSEQ multiplex PCR, while TCRdb's copy carries only in-frame clones and drops some. From that table come the V and J calls and clone size; the DNA was used to work out D and trimming. The sample includes 85,000 to 100,000 clones, about nine tenths of them seen just once. The sequence was collected from a man aged 55 to 69 with acute or convalescent COVID-19. The specimen sequenced was peripheral blood. This chain connects TRBV9 to TRBJ2-3; 13 bases map to TRBD2. The CDR3 coding sequence is TGTGCCAGCAGCCTGGGACTAGCGGGGTCGGTGGATACGCAGTATTTT. It is translated as CASSLGLAGSVDTQYF.